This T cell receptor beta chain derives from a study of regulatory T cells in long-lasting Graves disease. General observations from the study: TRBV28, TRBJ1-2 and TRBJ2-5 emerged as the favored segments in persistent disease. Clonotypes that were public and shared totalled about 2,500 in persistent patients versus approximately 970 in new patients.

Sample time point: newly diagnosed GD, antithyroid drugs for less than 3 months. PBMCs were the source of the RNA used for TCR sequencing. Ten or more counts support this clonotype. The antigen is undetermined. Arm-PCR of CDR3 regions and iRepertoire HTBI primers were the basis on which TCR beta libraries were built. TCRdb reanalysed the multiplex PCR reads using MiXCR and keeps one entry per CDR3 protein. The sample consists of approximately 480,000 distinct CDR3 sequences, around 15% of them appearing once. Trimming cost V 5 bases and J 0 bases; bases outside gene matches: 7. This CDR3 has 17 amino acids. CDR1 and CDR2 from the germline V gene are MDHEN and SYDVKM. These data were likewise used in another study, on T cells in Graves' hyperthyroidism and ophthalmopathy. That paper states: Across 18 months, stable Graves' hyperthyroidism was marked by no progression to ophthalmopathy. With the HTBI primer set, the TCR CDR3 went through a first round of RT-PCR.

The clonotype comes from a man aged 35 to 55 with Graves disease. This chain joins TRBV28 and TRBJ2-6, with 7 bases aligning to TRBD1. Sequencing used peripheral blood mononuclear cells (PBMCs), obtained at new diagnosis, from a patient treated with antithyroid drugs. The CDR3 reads CASSPGQASSGANVLTF. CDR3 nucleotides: TGTGCCAGCAGTCCTGGACAGGCGAGCTCTGGGGCCAACGTCCTGACTTTC.